The rows below give T cell receptor beta chains drawn from one sample of a study of shared clonotypes between healthy human individuals. TCRdb's copy holds only in-frame clones and misses some; the assay was immunoSEQ multiplex PCR. The table records millions of clones, roughly 95% of them present only once. The sample comprised naive CD8+ T cells sorted from blood. The receptor source for this set is a man aged 18 to 30 in good health. The CDR3 runs from the conserved cysteine through the conserved F or W. The D gene is left open where the match is weak. Rows may omit the clone size; those that give it use once, few, many or a size class.

clone size: NA
J gene: TRBJ2-7
D gene: NA
V gene: TRBV27
CDR3 protein: CASSWIVSHEQYF
CDR3 DNA: TGTGCCAGCAGTTGGATCGTCTCCCACGAGCAGTACTTC

clone size: NA
J gene: TRBJ1-2
D gene: TRBD1
V gene: TRBV7-9
CDR3 protein: CASSLATGGRYGYTF
CDR3 DNA: TGTGCCAGCAGCTTAGCTACAGGGGGCCGCTATGGCTACACCTTC

clone size: NA
J gene: TRBJ1-5
D gene: NA
V gene: TRBV19
CDR3 protein: CASSIEGSSVQPQHF
CDR3 DNA: TGTGCCAGTAGTATAGAAGGCTCTAGTGTGCAGCCCCAGCATTTT

clone size: NA
J gene: TRBJ2-1
D gene: TRBD2
V gene: TRBV27
CDR3 protein: CASSIYPSGGVLDEQFF
CDR3 DNA: TGTGCCAGCAGCATATATCCTAGCGGGGGGGTGTTGGATGAGCAGTTCTTC

clone size: NA
J gene: TRBJ1-6
D gene: NA
V gene: TRBV6-5
CDR3 protein: CASSYIGGDSPLHF
CDR3 DNA: TGTGCCAGCAGTTACATCGGGGGTGATTCACCCCTCCACTTT

clone size: NA
J gene: TRBJ2-7
D gene: NA
V gene: TRBV10-3
CDR3 protein: CAISDIPSSYEQYF
CDR3 DNA: TGTGCCATCAGTGATATCCCAAGCTCCTACGAGCAGTACTTC

clone size: NA
J gene: TRBJ2-7
D gene: NA
V gene: TRBV28
CDR3 protein: CASTPFESYEQYF
CDR3 DNA: TGTGCCAGCACCCCATTCGAGTCCTACGAGCAGTACTTC

clone size: NA
J gene: TRBJ2-1
D gene: TRBD2
V gene: TRBV9
CDR3 protein: CASSIVAGDYNEQFF
CDR3 DNA: TGTGCCAGCAGCATTGTAGCGGGAGATTACAATGAGCAGTTCTTC

clone size: few
J gene: TRBJ1-1
D gene: NA
V gene: TRBV2
CDR3 protein: CASSVEQRTEAFF
CDR3 DNA: TGTGCCAGCAGTGTTGAACAGCGCACTGAAGCTTTCTTT

clone size: NA
J gene: TRBJ2-7
D gene: NA
V gene: TRBV7-8
CDR3 protein: CASSLAGMYEQYF
CDR3 DNA: TGTGCCAGCAGCTTAGCCGGGATGTACGAGCAGTACTTC

clone size: NA
J gene: TRBJ1-6
D gene: NA
V gene: TRBV5-1
CDR3 protein: CASSLDWALGYSPLHF
CDR3 DNA: TGCGCCAGCAGCTTGGATTGGGCCCTGGGATATTCACCCCTCCACTTT

clone size: NA
J gene: TRBJ2-3
D gene: NA
V gene: TRBV4-3
CDR3 protein: CASSQDGYIDPQDTQYF
CDR3 DNA: TGCGCCAGCAGCCAAGATGGTTACATAGACCCCCAGGATACGCAGTATTTT

clone size: NA
J gene: TRBJ1-1
D gene: NA
V gene: TRBV9
CDR3 protein: CASSVAGRNTEAFF
CDR3 DNA: TGTGCCAGCAGCGTAGCGGGCAGGAACACTGAAGCTTTCTTT

clone size: NA
J gene: TRBJ1-1
D gene: NA
V gene: TRBV7-9
CDR3 protein: CASSPPGPMNTEAFF
CDR3 DNA: TGTGCCAGCAGCCCACCGGGACCTATGAACACTGAAGCTTTCTTT

clone size: once
J gene: TRBJ2-5
D gene: TRBD2
V gene: TRBV27
CDR3 protein: CASSLGAGARQETQYF
CDR3 DNA: TGTGCCAGCAGTCTAGGAGCGGGGGCGCGCCAAGAGACCCAGTACTTC

clone size: NA
J gene: TRBJ1-1
D gene: TRBD1
V gene: TRBV4-3
CDR3 protein: CASSQDWTGLTTEAFF
CDR3 DNA: TGCGCCAGCAGCCAAGATTGGACAGGATTGACGACTGAAGCTTTCTTT

clone size: NA
J gene: TRBJ2-3
D gene: TRBD2
V gene: TRBV7-9
CDR3 protein: CASSSARLAGDTQYF
CDR3 DNA: TGTGCCAGCAGTTCAGCCCGACTAGCGGGAGATACGCAGTATTTT

clone size: NA
J gene: TRBJ2-2
D gene: TRBD2
V gene: TRBV5-1
CDR3 protein: CASSFFRLAGNTGELFF
CDR3 DNA: TGCGCCAGCAGCTTCTTTCGACTAGCAGGGAACACCGGGGAGCTGTTTTTT

clone size: NA
J gene: TRBJ1-1
D gene: NA
V gene: TRBV10-2
CDR3 protein: CASNEVGGSTEAFF
CDR3 DNA: TGCGCCAGCAATGAGGTCGGGGGCAGTACTGAAGCTTTCTTT

clone size: NA
J gene: TRBJ2-7
D gene: NA
V gene: TRBV5-6
CDR3 protein: CASSLWGAPGHEQYF
CDR3 DNA: TGTGCCAGCAGCTTGTGGGGCGCGCCGGGACACGAGCAGTACTTC

clone size: NA
J gene: TRBJ2-5
D gene: TRBD1
V gene: TRBV7-3
CDR3 protein: CASSVEGAAQETQYF
CDR3 DNA: TGTGCCAGCAGCGTCGAGGGGGCAGCCCAAGAGACCCAGTACTTC

clone size: NA
J gene: TRBJ2-1
D gene: NA
V gene: TRBV6-5
CDR3 protein: CASSYSVGENYNEQFF
CDR3 DNA: TGTGCCAGCAGTTACTCGGTCGGGGAGAATTACAATGAGCAGTTCTTC

clone size: few
J gene: TRBJ2-2
D gene: NA
V gene: TRBV19
CDR3 protein: CATDGANTGELFF
CDR3 DNA: TGTGCCACGGACGGAGCGAACACCGGGGAGCTGTTTTTT

clone size: NA
J gene: TRBJ2-2
D gene: TRBD1
V gene: TRBV6-5
CDR3 protein: CASSDRGNTGELFF
CDR3 DNA: TGTGCCAGCTCGGACAGGGGGAACACCGGGGAGCTGTTTTTT

clone size: NA
J gene: TRBJ2-2
D gene: NA
V gene: TRBV7-9
CDR3 protein: CASSLMAPVEELFF
CDR3 DNA: TGTGCCAGCAGCTTAATGGCGCCAGTAGAGGAGCTGTTTTTT

clone size: NA
J gene: TRBJ1-1
D gene: NA
V gene: TRBV4-1
CDR3 protein: CASSLGTEAFF
CDR3 DNA: TGCGCCAGCAGCCTGGGTACTGAAGCTTTCTTT

clone size: NA
J gene: TRBJ2-7
D gene: NA
V gene: TRBV7-9
CDR3 protein: CASSLDPSYEQYF
CDR3 DNA: TGTGCCAGCAGCTTGGACCCTTCCTACGAGCAGTACTTC

clone size: NA
J gene: TRBJ2-1
D gene: NA
V gene: TRBV4-1
CDR3 protein: CASSQPGAYNEQFF
CDR3 DNA: TGCGCCAGCAGCCAACCGGGAGCGTACAATGAGCAGTTCTTC

clone size: NA
J gene: TRBJ2-1
D gene: TRBD1
V gene: TRBV10-3
CDR3 protein: CAISHLLRDREYNEQFF
CDR3 DNA: TGTGCCATCAGCCACCTTCTCCGGGACAGGGAATACAATGAGCAGTTCTTC